This entry lists 8 T cell receptor beta chains sequenced from one sample in a study of blood T cell repertoires in COVID-19. The repertoire was sequenced with immunoSEQ multiplex PCR; TCRdb's copy has only in-frame clones and lacks some. The sample includes fewer than 400,000 clones, 85% to 90% seen only once; the top ten take about 10%. Sequencing input: PBMCs or T cells enriched from blood (not recorded which). The receptors were sampled from a woman aged 50 to 65 who had recovered from COVID-19.

The rearrangement links TRBV27 to TRBJ1-2, with D perhaps TRBD1 (5 bases). Germline V lookup: CDR1 MNHEY, CDR2 SMNVEV (reference sequence). The CDR3 extends over 12 amino acids. The germline V and J ends were trimmed by 3 bases and 8 bases, with 10 bases remaining between them. The chain's CDR3 is CASSLGGEGYTF. The CDR3 region has the DNA TGTGCCAGCAGTTTGGGGGGAGAGGGCTACACCTTC.

The chain combines TRBV28 with TRBJ1-2; unclear D gene. V was shortened by 6 bases and J by 2 bases, with 13 bases between the two germline ends. From germline, CDR1 is MDHEN and CDR2 SYDVKM. The CDR3 length is 14 residues. CDR3 amino acids: CASRADGSNYGYTF. CDR3 in DNA: TGTGCCAGCAGAGCGGACGGCTCCAACTATGGCTACACCTTC.

The V call is TRBV2, the J call TRBJ2-7; 7 bases are a match to TRBD2. The length of the CDR3 is 13 residues. After removal of 8 bases from V and 2 bases from J, the junction contained 6 bases not matched to a gene. CDR1 is SNHLY, CDR2 FYNNEI, per germline. CDR3 region: CASWGEGTYEQYF. CDR3 bases: TGTGCCAGCTGGGGGGAGGGCACCTACGAGCAGTACTTC.

This sequence joins TRBV7-2 and TRBJ1-4; D not resolved. The V gene lost 5 bases and the J gene lost 7 bases, with 17 bases spanning the gap. This CDR3 comprises 15 residues. The germline V gene has CDR1 SGHTA and CDR2 FQGNSA. The DNA of the CDR3 is TGTGCCAGCAGCCCCCTTTCTCCCCGGGGTGAAAAACTGTTTTTT. This codes for CASSPLSPRGEKLFF.

V gene TRBV3-1 (or the pseudogene TRBV3-2) combines with J gene TRBJ1-5, with D perhaps TRBD1 (5 bases). Looked up from germline, CDR1 is LGHDT and CDR2 is YNNKEL (reference sequence). CDR3 size: 13 residues. The V end was cut by 0 bases, the J end by 6 bases, with 6 bases between. The CDR3 DNA is TGTGCCAGCAGCCAAGACAGGGCTCAGCCCCAGCATTTT. Residues: CASSQDRAQPQHF.

V and J are TRBV29-1 and TRBJ1-2; D is ambiguous. The V gene lost 0 bases and the J gene lost 3 bases, with 2 bases spanning the gap. The CDR3 totals 11 residues. Germline V CDR1 and CDR2: SQVTM, ANQGSEA. The CDR3, as DNA: TGCAGCGTTGAAGACTACTATGGCTACACCTTC. Amino acid sequence: CSVEDYYGYTF.

The chain uses TRBV27 and TRBJ1-1, with D perhaps TRBD1 (5 bases). CDR1 MNHEY and CDR2 SMNVEV come from the germline V gene (reference sequence). CDR3 length equals 16 residues. Trimming stripped 5 bases from V and 1 base from J, with 17 bases between. CDR3 loop: CASSPYGAGRNTEAFF. CDR3 nucleotides: TGTGCCAGCAGTCCATACGGGGCGGGGAGGAACACTGAAGCTTTCTTT.

This clone was detected only a few times. The rearrangement links TRBV5-6 to TRBJ1-6; TRBD1 might be the D (5 bases). Germline values: CDR1 SGHDT, CDR2 YYEEEE. The CDR3 is 18 amino acids. Trimming pared 4 bases from V and 6 bases from J, leaving 23 bases between. The CDR3, as DNA: TGTGCCAGCAGCCCTTACGCCCCGACAGTCTTGGGTAATTCACCCCTCCACTTT. Translated: CASSPYAPTVLGNSPLHF. The variable domain in full, with the rest retrieved from reference TRBV5-6 and TRBJ1-6, is DAGVTQSPTHLIKTRGQQVTLRCSPKSGHDTVSWYQQALGQGPQFIFQYYEEEERQRGNFPDRFSGHQFPNYSSELNVNALLLGDSALYLCASSPYAPTVLGNSPLHFGNGTRLTVT.